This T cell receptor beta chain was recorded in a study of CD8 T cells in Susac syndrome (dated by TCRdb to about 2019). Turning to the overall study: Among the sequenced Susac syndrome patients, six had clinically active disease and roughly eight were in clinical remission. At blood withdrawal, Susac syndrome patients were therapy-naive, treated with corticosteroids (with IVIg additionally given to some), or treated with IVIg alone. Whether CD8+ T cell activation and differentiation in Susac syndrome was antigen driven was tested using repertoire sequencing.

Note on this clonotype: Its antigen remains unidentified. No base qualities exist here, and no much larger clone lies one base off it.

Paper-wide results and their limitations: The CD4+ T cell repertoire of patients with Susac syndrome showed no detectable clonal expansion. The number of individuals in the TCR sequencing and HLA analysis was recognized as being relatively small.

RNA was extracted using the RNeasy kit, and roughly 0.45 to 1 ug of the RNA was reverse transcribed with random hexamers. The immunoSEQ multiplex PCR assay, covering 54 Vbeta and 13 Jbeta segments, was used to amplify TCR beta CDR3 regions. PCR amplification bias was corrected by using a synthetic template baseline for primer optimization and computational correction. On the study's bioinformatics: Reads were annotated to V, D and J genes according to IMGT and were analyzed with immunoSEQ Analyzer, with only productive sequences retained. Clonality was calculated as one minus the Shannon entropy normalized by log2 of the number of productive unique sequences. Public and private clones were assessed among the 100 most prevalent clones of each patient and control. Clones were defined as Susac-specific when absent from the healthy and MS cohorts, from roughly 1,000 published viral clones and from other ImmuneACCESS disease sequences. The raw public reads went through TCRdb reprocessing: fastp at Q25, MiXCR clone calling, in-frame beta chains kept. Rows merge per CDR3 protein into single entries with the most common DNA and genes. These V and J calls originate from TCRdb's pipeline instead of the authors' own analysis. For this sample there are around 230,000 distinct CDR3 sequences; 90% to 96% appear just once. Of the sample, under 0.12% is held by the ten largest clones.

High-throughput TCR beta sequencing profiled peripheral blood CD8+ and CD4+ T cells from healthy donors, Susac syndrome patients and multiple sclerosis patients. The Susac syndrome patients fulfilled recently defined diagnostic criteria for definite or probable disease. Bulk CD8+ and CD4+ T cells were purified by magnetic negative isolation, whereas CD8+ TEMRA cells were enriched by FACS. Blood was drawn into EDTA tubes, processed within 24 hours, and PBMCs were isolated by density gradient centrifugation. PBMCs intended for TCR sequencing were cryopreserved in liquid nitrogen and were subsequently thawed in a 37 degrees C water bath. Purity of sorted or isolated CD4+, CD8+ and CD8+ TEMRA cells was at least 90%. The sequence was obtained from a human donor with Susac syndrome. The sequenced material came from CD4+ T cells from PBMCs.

The CDR3 protein: CATSSQQGSYEQYF. The nucleotide sequence reads TGTGCCACCAGCAGCCAACAGGGCTCCTACGAGCAGTACTTC. The chain is encoded by TRBV15 joined to TRBJ2-7; TRBD1 is a weak D gene call, 6 bases matching. V is clipped by 3 bases and J by 0 bases, and the sequence between their germline boundaries is 9 bases long. From the cysteine up to the phenylalanine, the CDR3 has a length of 14 residues. Just the 42-base CDR3 DNA is kept, in frame starting at base 1. As encoded in the germline V gene (reference sequence), CDR1 is LNHNV while CDR2 is YYDKDF.